A selection of T cell receptor beta chains follows, all from one sample in a study of CD4 T cells in relation to SARS-CoV-2 and coronaviruses. No antigen is known for these receptors. The assay was immunoSEQ multiplex PCR, and TCRdb's table has in-frame clones only and misses some. The data show about 26,000 clones, with about three quarters seen just once and 18% held by the top ten. The sample consisted of CD4+ T cells from PBMCs, cultured in vitro. These receptors all come from a human donor in good health. Both conserved end residues are part of each CDR3. A D gene is named only where the DNA matches it firmly. Some rows mark clone size as missing; the rest say once, few, many or name a class of expanded clone.

V gene	J gene	clone size	D gene	CDR3 protein	CDR3 DNA
TRBV24-1	TRBJ2-5	-	-	CATSSNSGSAQYF	TGTGCCACCAGTAGTAACTCTGGGTCAGCCCAGTACTTC
TRBV6-6	TRBJ1-5	-	TRBD1	CASRPDRVYSNQPQHF	TGTGCCAGCAGACCTGACAGGGTTTATAGCAATCAGCCCCAGCATTTT
TRBV6-5	TRBJ2-1	few	TRBD2	CASKLAGGHNEQFF	TGTGCCAGTAAGCTAGCGGGGGGTCACAATGAGCAGTTCTTC
TRBV5-6	TRBJ2-1	-	TRBD2	CASSLGLAGIENEQFF	TGTGCCAGCAGCTTGGGGCTAGCGGGAATCGAAAATGAGCAGTTCTTC
TRBV6-1	TRBJ2-6	few	-	CASSEGPSAGANVLTF	TGTGCCAGCAGTGAAGGCCCTAGTGCTGGGGCCAACGTCCTGACTTTC
TRBV2	TRBJ2-5	-	TRBD1	CASSQTGEETQYF	TGTGCCAGCAGCCAAACAGGGGAAGAGACCCAGTACTTC
TRBV5-4	TRBJ2-4	-	-	CASSPPWDQGSKNIQYF	TGTGCCAGCAGCCCCCCGTGGGACCAGGGGAGCAAAAACATTCAGTACTTC
TRBV18	TRBJ1-4	-	-	CASSPPSSGEKLFF	TGTGCCAGCTCACCGCCTTCTTCGGGTGAAAAACTGTTTTTT
TRBV5-5	TRBJ1-2	-	TRBD1	CASSLEGTGINYGYTF	TGTGCCAGCAGCTTGGAAGGGACAGGGATTAACTATGGCTACACCTTC
TRBV7-2	TRBJ2-1	-	-	CASSLAVVAEQFF	TGTGCCAGCAGCTTAGCTGTAGTGGCTGAGCAGTTCTTC
TRBV9	TRBJ2-3	-	-	CASSVGVDRADTQYF	TGTGCCAGCAGCGTAGGAGTAGATCGGGCAGATACGCAGTATTTT
TRBV29-1	TRBJ2-2	-	TRBD1	CSVEEAGGGELFF	TGCAGCGTTGAAGAGGCAGGGGGCGGGGAGCTGTTTTTT
TRBV27	TRBJ2-1	-	-	CASSLSMGGSYNEQFF	TGTGCCAGCAGTTTATCGATGGGCGGGTCCTACAATGAGCAGTTCTTC
TRBV4-3	TRBJ1-6	-	-	CASSQEGWNSPLHF	TGCGCCAGCAGCCAAGAGGGTTGGAATTCACCCCTCCACTTT
TRBV7-3	TRBJ1-2	few	-	CASSTDGELLSGTF	TGTGCCAGCAGCACGGACGGGGAACTATTGTCGGGCACCTTC
TRBV6-5	TRBJ2-7	few	-	CASAQGTGNYEQYF	TGTGCCAGTGCACAGGGAACGGGGAATTACGAGCAGTACTTC
TRBV6-5	TRBJ1-1	-	-	CASSPGAGTEAFF	TGTGCCAGCAGTCCAGGGGCCGGCACTGAAGCTTTCTTT
TRBV5-4	TRBJ1-1	few	TRBD1	CASSNGDRGRPEAFF	TGTGCCAGCAGCAATGGGGACAGGGGGAGGCCTGAAGCTTTCTTT
TRBV19	TRBJ1-3	-	-	CASSIQASSGNTIYF	TGTGCCAGTAGTATACAGGCAAGCTCTGGAAACACCATATATTTT
TRBV24-1	TRBJ2-1	-	TRBD2	CATSAAGAVGRAYNEQFF	TGTGCCACCAGTGCAGCGGGAGCCGTAGGGCGGGCCTACAATGAGCAGTTCTTC
TRBV2	TRBJ2-6	-	-	CATTVSSGANVLTF	TGTGCCACCACAGTCTCCTCTGGGGCCAACGTCCTGACTTTC
TRBV7-9	TRBJ2-1	-	-	CASSFFYSPNEQFF	TGTGCCAGCAGCTTTTTTTACAGCCCCAATGAGCAGTTCTTC
TRBV30	TRBJ1-4	-	-	CAWSSDGANEKLFF	TGTGCCTGGAGCTCGGACGGGGCTAATGAAAAACTGTTTTTT
TRBV5-8	TRBJ1-4	-	-	CASSFDPGATNEKLFF	TGTGCCAGCAGCTTTGATCCAGGCGCAACTAATGAAAAACTGTTTTTT
TRBV5-1	TRBJ2-3	-	-	CASSLTDSTDTQYF	TGCGCCAGCAGCTTAACGGACAGCACAGATACGCAGTATTTT
TRBV23-1	TRBJ2-5	-	-	CASSQTHSYSETQYF	TGCGCCAGCAGTCAGACACATTCCTATAGCGAGACCCAGTACTTC
TRBV20-1	TRBJ2-3	-	-	CSASFSWEQYF	TGCAGTGCTAGCTTTAGTTGGGAGCAGTATTTT
TRBV25-1	TRBJ2-3	-	-	CATATGGLDTQYF	TGTGCCACCGCGACGGGGGGCCTAGATACGCAGTATTTT
TRBV19	TRBJ1-2	-	-	CASSLSENYNYGYTF	TGTGCCAGTAGTCTAAGCGAGAATTATAACTATGGCTACACCTTC
TRBV18	TRBJ1-5	-	-	CASSTYESGPQHF	TGTGCCAGCTCCACCTATGAATCAGGGCCCCAGCATTTT
TRBV11-2	TRBJ2-3	-	-	CASSYAPGLQARDTQYF	TGTGCCAGCAGCTACGCACCGGGACTCCAAGCCAGAGATACGCAGTATTTT
TRBV7-3	TRBJ2-3	once	TRBD1	CASSGTGGGTDTQYF	TGTGCCAGCAGCGGGACAGGGGGAGGCACAGATACGCAGTATTTT
TRBV6-5	TRBJ2-3	-	-	CASSYGGMLDTQYF	TGTGCCAGCAGTTATGGGGGGATGTTAGATACGCAGTATTTT
TRBV7-8	TRBJ2-7	-	-	CASSPEQAGGFYEQYF	TGTGCCAGCAGCCCAGAACAGGCTGGGGGGTTCTACGAGCAGTACTTC
TRBV5-1	TRBJ2-2	-	-	CASGASGWAGELFF	TGCGCCAGCGGGGCGAGTGGTTGGGCCGGGGAGCTGTTTTTT
TRBV24-1	TRBJ2-3	-	-	CATSGGALTDTQYF	TGTGCCACCAGTGGGGGGGCACTTACAGATACGCAGTATTTT
TRBV6-1	TRBJ2-4	-	TRBD2	CASSERGVDLAKNIQYF	TGTGCCAGCAGTGAGCGGGGGGTGGACTTAGCCAAAAACATTCAGTACTTC
TRBV28	TRBJ2-7	few	-	CASSLIGSGREQYF	TGTGCCAGCAGTTTAATAGGTTCAGGGCGCGAGCAGTACTTC
TRBV29-1	TRBJ2-7	-	TRBD1	CSVGDRGYEQYF	TGCAGCGTTGGGGACAGGGGCTACGAGCAGTACTTC
TRBV7-9	TRBJ2-3	-	TRBD2	CASTNPAGGTDTQYF	TGTGCCAGCACCAACCCGGCGGGGGGCACAGATACGCAGTATTTT